Each of the 10 T cell receptor beta chains below was sequenced from the same sample in a study of T-cell reconstitution after alpha-beta-depleted transplantation in children. Using unique molecular identifiers, the investigators prepared the TCRbeta library. TCRdb re-derived calls from the PCR reads in MiXCR, one entry per CDR3 protein. The data hold about 130,000 distinct CDR3 sequences, with about 9.5% observed a single time. Sequencing was performed on PBMCs, mostly from graft donor cells, taken 180 days after TCRalphabeta/CD19-depleted stem cell transplant. The receptors come from a girl in the first two years of life who had a stem cell transplant for combined immunodeficiency, so the T cells may come from the graft donor.

This clonotype was seen only a few times. This chain uses TRBV5-1 with TRBJ1-2, with 7 bases fitting TRBD1. The CDR3 covers 13 residues. Germline CDR1 is SGHRS and CDR2 is YFSETQ. With V trimmed by 0 bases and J by 8 bases, 4 bases remained unmatched. The CDR3: CASSLGGTDGYTF. CDR3 sequence (DNA): TGCGCCAGCAGCTTGGGCGGGACAGACGGCTACACCTTC.

This clonotype was found a few times. The chain couples TRBV28 to TRBJ2-5, with D possibly matching TRBD2 (6 bases). Germline lookup yields CDR1 MDHEN and CDR2 SYDVKM. Trimming removed 4 bases at V and 0 bases at J, with 15 bases between. The length of the CDR3 is 16 residues. DNA of the CDR3: TGTGCCAGCAGTTCCCCGGGACTCAGGTACCAAGAGACCCAGTACTTC. Protein sequence: CASSSPGLRYQETQYF.

This chain links TRBV29-1 with TRBJ2-5; D gene unclear. Germline-derived CDR1 and CDR2 are SQVTM and ANQGSEA. Trimming took off 7 bases at V and 3 bases at J, with 15 bases between the two ends. The CDR3 consists of 13 residues. The chain's CDR3 is CSAAASYEETQYF. CDR3 nucleotides: TGCAGCGCCGCAGCCTCATACGAAGAGACCCAGTACTTC.

The sample holds a few counts of this clonotype. The chain couples TRBV10-3 to TRBJ1-1; 10 positions agree with TRBD1. This CDR3 has 19 residues. V gave up 4 bases and J gave up 0 bases; unmatched junction bases: 14. Germline V gene lookup returns CDR1 ENHRY and CDR2 SYGVKD. This CDR3 reads CAISVRDRGVGLMNTEAFF. The CDR3 DNA reads as TGTGCCATCAGTGTCCGGGACAGGGGTGTGGGGTTAATGAACACTGAAGCTTTCTTT.

The sample holds many counts of this clonotype. The chain uses TRBV5-1 and TRBJ1-1, with D unresolved. Trimming cost V 2 bases and J 1 base, with 6 bases left between them. Germline values: CDR1 SGHRS, CDR2 YFSETQ. CDR3 length equals 13 residues. The chain's CDR3 is CASSLKWNTEAFF. In DNA, the CDR3 is TGCGCCAGCAGCTTAAAATGGAACACTGAAGCTTTCTTT.

The V gene is TRBV20-1, the J gene TRBJ2-7, with D maybe TRBD2 (6 bases). This CDR3 has 14 amino acids. V was pared by 1 base and J by 4 bases, with 14 bases between. The germline gives CDR1 DFQATT, CDR2 SNEGSKA (reference sequence). The CDR3 is CSARVRGGMYEQYF. The CDR3 coding sequence is TGCAGTGCTAGAGTCCGTGGGGGGATGTACGAGCAGTACTTC.

The chain employs TRBV29-1 and TRBJ2-3, with a possible D match to TRBD2 (7 bases). Trimming took 6 bases from V and 1 from J, leaving 20 bases between them. The germline V gene has CDR1 SQVTM and CDR2 ANQGSEA. CDR3 size: 16 residues. In DNA, the CDR3 is TGCAGCGTCCCAAGCTGGGGGGGCCATCGCACAGATACGCAGTATTTT. It encodes CSVPSWGGHRTDTQYF.

J is TRBJ2-1 and V is TRBV20-1; tentative D call: TRBD2 (6 bases). Germline-derived CDR1 and CDR2 are DFQATT and SNEGSKA (reference sequence). The V end was cut by 0 bases, the J end by 0 bases, with 18 bases between. This CDR3 is built from 18 residues. In DNA form, the CDR3 reads TGCAGTGCTAGAGACGCATTGGAACTAGCCAGCTCCTACAATGAGCAGTTCTTC. This gives the protein CSARDALELASSYNEQFF.

V gene TRBV29-1 combines with J gene TRBJ2-7; either TRBD1 or TRBD2 may supply D (5 bases each). The germline V gene encodes CDR1 SQVTM and CDR2 ANQGSEA. Trimming removed 6 bases at V and 4 bases at J, with 13 bases between. The CDR3 covers 12 residues. The CDR3 nucleotides read TGCAGCGTAGATCAGGGACCTTACGAGCAGTACTTC. Amino acid sequence: CSVDQGPYEQYF.

CDR3 protein: CASSYTSGHNEQFF. The DNA of the CDR3 is TGTGCCAGCAGTTACACTAGCGGGCACAATGAGCAGTTCTTC. The chain carries TRBV12-3 or TRBV12-4 and TRBJ2-1; 9 nucleotides line up with TRBD2. After removal of 4 bases from V and 5 bases from J, the junction contained 3 bases not matched to a gene. The CDR3 covers 14 residues.